This T cell receptor (beta chain) was sequenced during a study of glioma-infiltrating T cells after dendritic cell vaccination. Study details: Dendritic cells derived from monocytes and pulsed with autologous tumor lysate formed the vaccine. Study-level results: Higher TCR clonality did not directly relate to longer survival. Longer survival after dendritic cell vaccination followed higher pretreatment TIL content.

V lost 6 bases, J lost 4 bases, and 7 bases stayed unmatched. The CDR3 consists of 15 residues. Germline V gene data show CDR1 as SGHTA and CDR2 as FQGTGA. Concerning this clone: Its antigen is not known.

Primers: 60 V beta forward and 13 J beta reverse. TCRdb's table, derived via immunoSEQ multiplex PCR, lists solely in-frame clones and lacks some. The sample includes just under 85,000 clones, 80% to 90% of them seen just once. The sequence derives from a human donor with glioblastoma. The sequencing here drew on blood, taken before dendritic cell vaccination. This chain connects TRBV7-3 to TRBJ2-3, with TRBD2 matching 10 bases. In DNA form, the CDR3 reads TGTGCCAGCAGACTCAGCGGGGGGGCTTCAGATACGCAGTATTTT. Its translation is CASRLSGGASDTQYF.